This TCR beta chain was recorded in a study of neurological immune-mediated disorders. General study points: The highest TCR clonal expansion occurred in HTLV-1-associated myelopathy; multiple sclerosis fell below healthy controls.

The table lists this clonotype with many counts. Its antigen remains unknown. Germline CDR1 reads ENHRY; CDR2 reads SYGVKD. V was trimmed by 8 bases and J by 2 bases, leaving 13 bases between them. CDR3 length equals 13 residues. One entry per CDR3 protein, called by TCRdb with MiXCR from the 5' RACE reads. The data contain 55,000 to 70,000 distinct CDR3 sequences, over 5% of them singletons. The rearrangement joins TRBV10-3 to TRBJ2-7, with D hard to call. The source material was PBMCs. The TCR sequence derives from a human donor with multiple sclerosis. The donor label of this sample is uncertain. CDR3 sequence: CAIRPLGTYEQYF. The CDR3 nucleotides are TGTGCCATCCGGCCGCTTGGCACCTACGAGCAGTACTTC.